The entry below gives a single TCR beta chain sequence along with its context. Its binding antigen is unknown. Within one base of it there is no much larger clone, and no base qualities were kept. Healthy controls were blood bank volunteers in Maryland, USA. For the unsorted PBMC libraries, 2 million PBMCs were stored in RNAlater at -80 degrees C until RNA extraction and were used to generate the libraries. Peripheral blood was subjected to Ficoll-Hypaque density gradient centrifugation to isolate PBMCs, which were then cryopreserved in liquid nitrogen. Its CDR3 holds 15 amino acids, cysteine through phenylalanine. The read is trimmed to its CDR3 DNA, 45 bases read in frame from base 1. Here V drops 2 bases and J drops 2 bases, and the junction holds 3 bases not matched to any gene. The germline V gene provides CDR1 SGHRS and CDR2 YFSETQ. This sample is part of a study of neurological immune-mediated disorders (dated by TCRdb to about 2019). Background for the entire study: The study compared peripheral blood TCR-beta repertoires of HTLV-I-associated myelopathy (HAM/TSP) patients, multiple sclerosis patients and healthy controls using UMI-based sequencing. Longitudinal samples, technical triplicates and paired sorted CD4+ and CD8+ T-cell subsets, alongside PBMC samples, were included among the 90 to 130 TCR-beta libraries. Of the approximately 66 subjects in the cohort, around 15 were HAM/TSP patients, some 34 were multiple sclerosis patients, and about 20 were healthy controls.

Overall study outcomes, separate from this receptor: No identical CDR3 amino acid sequences were found to be shared among expanded clones across subjects, suggesting that TCR-beta repertoires were private in all groups. TCR clonal expansion was greatest in HAM/TSP patients and smallest in MS patients, who ranked below even healthy controls.

To synthesize cDNA, template-switch 5'RACE was performed with a primer carrying a 10-nucleotide random unique molecular identifier so that each TCR transcript was tagged. Every sequencing run yielded over 190 million TCR-beta sequences covering 15-18 subjects. Total RNA was extracted with the RNeasy kit. The KAPA Real-time Library Amplification kit was used to amplify TCR-beta VDJ regions with primers targeting the TCR constant region and the 5'RACE anchor. Sample indexes and Illumina adaptors were added in a first PCR, and a second PCR then increased library yield. After Ampure bead purification, the roughly 650 bp TCR product was size-selected on a 2% E-gel SizeSelection system. Library quality was checked on a Bioanalyzer, concentration was measured with Qubit, and libraries were quantified with the Kapa Library Quantification kit before pooling. Libraries were sequenced paired-end 2 x 150 bp on an Illumina HiSeq 2500. To increase sequence diversity, about 23-32% phiX was spiked into each library pool. The study's own analysis went as follows. Quality-filtered reads were processed with the UMI-based MiGEC pipeline, and over 80% of raw TCR sequences were removed by the MiGEC pipeline during error correction. VDJ genes were aligned to IMGT germline references, and each clonotype was defined by a unique CDR3 amino acid sequence together with V-J genes. Clonal expansion, Shannon diversity and CDR3 relatedness were evaluated with VDJtools (CalcPairwiseDistances, ClusterSamples), while phylogenetic trees were built in CLCbio workbench. A clone was classed as expanded if it had 8 or more unique UMIs, a cutoff based on coefficient-of-variation modelling across technical triplicates. The public sequencing data were trimmed at Q25 with fastp and processed into clonotypes with MiXCR by TCRdb, which kept only in-frame beta chains. Rows are combined by CDR3 protein, so each entry shows the most common genes and DNA. None of the V and J calls come from the authors' own analysis; TCRdb made them. In this sample the table shows around 30,000 distinct CDR3 sequences, 10% to 15% of which occur a single time. 7.8% of the sample is taken by the ten largest.

What was sequenced was PBMCs. Recombination connected TRBV5-1 to TRBJ2-1; 8 bases in the junction line up with TRBD1. This sequence originates from a man between 60 and 75 years old in good health. The base sequence is TGCGCCAGCAGCTTAGGACAGGGTCCCTACAATGAGCAGTTCTTC. It codes for CASSLGQGPYNEQFF.